This T cell receptor (beta chain) emerged from a study of CD8 T cells in Susac syndrome. A quantity of about 0.5 to 1 ug RNA underwent reverse transcription using random hexamers. immunoSEQ multiplex PCR amplified TCR beta CDR3 across 54 Vbeta, 13 Jbeta. TCRdb reprocessed the immunoSEQ multiplex PCR reads via MiXCR and lists one record per CDR3 protein. The sample yields tens of thousands of distinct CDR3 sequences, more than 85% seen once. Sequencing targeted TCR beta in blood CD8+ and CD4+ T cells. As controls, healthy donors matched for age and sex were used. This CDR3 contains 16 residues. The ends lost 5 bases at V and 4 bases at J; junction bases unmatched: 6. Germline CDR1 is LGHNT and CDR2 is FRNRAP.

The J gene is TRBJ2-7, the V gene TRBV12-5; 15 positions agree with TRBD2. Source material: CD8+ T cells from PBMCs. The sequence was collected from a human donor in good health. The CDR3 reads CASGPWTSGGVYEQYF. The CDR3 DNA follows: TGTGCTAGTGGTCCATGGACTAGCGGGGGGGTTTACGAGCAGTACTTC.